This TCR beta chain emerged from a study of cytomegalovirus exposure and HLA in healthy donors. Clones were sequenced by immunoSEQ multiplex PCR, and TCRdb holds only the in-frame ones, with some missing. The sample includes roughly 220,000 clones, 90% to 95% of them seen just once. The specimen was PBMCs. This TCR derives from a woman under 30 in good health and CMV-seronegative.

CDR3 coding DNA: TGTGCCAGCAGGCCGGGACAGGGAGTTTACGAGCAGTACTTC. Amino acids: CASRPGQGVYEQYF. This chain connects TRBV2 to TRBJ2-7; 9 positions agree with TRBD1. This CDR3 spans 14 amino acids. V lost 6 bases and J lost 4; bases outside the gene matches: 7. From germline, CDR1 is SNHLY and CDR2 FYNNEI.